The T cell receptor beta chain under discussion was sequenced for a study of T cells in localized non-small cell lung cancer (dated by TCRdb to 2019 to 2021). Turning to the overall study: T cell repertoires of some 240 early-stage NSCLC patients were analyzed, with tumors being compared against uninvolved tumor-adjacent lungs. The cohort was made up of roughly 250 treatment-naive NSCLC patients whose localized lung tumors had been resected. Of the NSCLC patients, fewer than 150 were male and 85 to 110 were female, and the mean age was approximately 66 years. What the authors observed across the whole study: Because of the exploratory design, TCR variables were selected using unadjusted p-values without false-discovery rate correction. Multi-region tumor sequencing was not performed, so intratumor heterogeneity could not be excluded. Uninvolved tumor-adjacent lung showed the highest T cell clonality, higher than tumor, which suggests more focused antigenic responses in the uninvolved tumor-adjacent lung. Higher blood T cell density associated with longer overall survival, while higher adjacent-lung clonality associated with shorter survival. A median of 57 of the top 100 tumor clones turned up in the paired uninvolved adjacent lung, and fewer than 35 of those clones also ranked among the top 100 of that same adjacent lung.

CDR1 and CDR2 (SGHAT, FQNNGV) derive from the germline V gene. There are 16 amino acids in the CDR3, from cysteine to phenylalanine inclusive. This entry keeps only the CDR3 DNA: 48 bases, framed from base 1. V lost 1 base and J lost 5 bases; the stretch between them is 17 bases long. TCR beta CDR3 regions were sequenced from DNA using the immunoSEQ Assay. The authors' pipeline ran thus. T cell density was computed as TCR beta template counts normalized to usable DNA estimated by amplifying housekeeping genes. The preseqR package was used to estimate richness by extrapolating to 400,000 templates for PBMC samples and to 120,000 templates for tissue samples. Clonality was taken to be one minus Pielou's evenness. To identify tissue-enriched TCRs, differential abundance testing was run on productive amino-acid clonotypes with a minimum total count of 5 and an alpha of 0.1. Repertoire overlap between compartments was quantified with the Jaccard Index and Morisita Overlap Index. GLIPH grouped TCR beta CDR3s together with public tetramer-defined viral CDR3s, and a viral motif had to include at least three viral sequences and show V-gene enrichment. This is the immuneACCESS table as TCRdb keeps it, with only in-frame sequences that have V and J called. A part of the clones is gone; compared with another copy, unresolved V genes explain less than half, and the rest is unexplained. V, J and clone size are taken as reported in that table, and D and trimming were inferred from the DNA itself. In this sample the table shows tens of thousands of clones, approximately 83% of which occur a single time. Roughly 8% of the sample is taken by the ten largest.

Worth noting for this clone: Its binding antigen is unknown. Per-base qualities were not stored, and no clone one base away is much larger.

At diagnosis, tumor, uninvolved tumor-adjacent lung and peripheral blood were collected and then preserved as a mix of FFPE and fresh-frozen material. Blood samples were analyzed as peripheral blood mononuclear cells for TCR repertoire profiling. This chain is built from TRBV11-2 and TRBJ2-5; a tentative D match to TRBD2 spans 6 bases. The TCR originated in a man between 40 and 69 years old with stage II lung adenocarcinoma. The sequenced sample was PBMCs, obtained before any cancer treatment. The DNA sequence is as follows: TGTGCCAGCAGCTTAGGCTCGAGACGAAGCGGGGAGACCCAGTACTTC. Its product reads: CASSLGSRRSGETQYF.